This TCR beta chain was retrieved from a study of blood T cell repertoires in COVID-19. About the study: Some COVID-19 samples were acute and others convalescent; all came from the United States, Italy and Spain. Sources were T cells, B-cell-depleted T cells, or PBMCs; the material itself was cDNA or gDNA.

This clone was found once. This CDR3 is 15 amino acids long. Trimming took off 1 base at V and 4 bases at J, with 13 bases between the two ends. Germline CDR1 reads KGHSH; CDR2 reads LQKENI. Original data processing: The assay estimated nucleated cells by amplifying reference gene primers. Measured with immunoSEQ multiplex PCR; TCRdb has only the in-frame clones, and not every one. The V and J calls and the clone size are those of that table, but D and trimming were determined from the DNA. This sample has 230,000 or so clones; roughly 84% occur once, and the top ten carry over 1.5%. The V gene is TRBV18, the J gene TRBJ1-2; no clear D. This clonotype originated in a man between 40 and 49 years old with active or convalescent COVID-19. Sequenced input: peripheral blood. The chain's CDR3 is CASSPREPLIYGYTF. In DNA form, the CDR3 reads TGTGCCAGCTCACCACGCGAGCCGCTTATCTATGGCTACACCTTC.